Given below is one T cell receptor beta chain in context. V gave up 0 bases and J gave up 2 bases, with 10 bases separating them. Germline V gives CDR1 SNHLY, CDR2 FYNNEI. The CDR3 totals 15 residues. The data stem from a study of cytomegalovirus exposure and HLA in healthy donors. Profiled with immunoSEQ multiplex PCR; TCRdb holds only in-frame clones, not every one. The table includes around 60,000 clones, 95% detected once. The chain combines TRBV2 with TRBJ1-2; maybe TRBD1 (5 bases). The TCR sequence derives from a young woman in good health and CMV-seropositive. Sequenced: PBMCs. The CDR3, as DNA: TGTGCCAGCAGTGAAGCGCTTTCAGGGAACTATGGCTACACCTTC. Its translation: CASSEALSGNYGYTF.